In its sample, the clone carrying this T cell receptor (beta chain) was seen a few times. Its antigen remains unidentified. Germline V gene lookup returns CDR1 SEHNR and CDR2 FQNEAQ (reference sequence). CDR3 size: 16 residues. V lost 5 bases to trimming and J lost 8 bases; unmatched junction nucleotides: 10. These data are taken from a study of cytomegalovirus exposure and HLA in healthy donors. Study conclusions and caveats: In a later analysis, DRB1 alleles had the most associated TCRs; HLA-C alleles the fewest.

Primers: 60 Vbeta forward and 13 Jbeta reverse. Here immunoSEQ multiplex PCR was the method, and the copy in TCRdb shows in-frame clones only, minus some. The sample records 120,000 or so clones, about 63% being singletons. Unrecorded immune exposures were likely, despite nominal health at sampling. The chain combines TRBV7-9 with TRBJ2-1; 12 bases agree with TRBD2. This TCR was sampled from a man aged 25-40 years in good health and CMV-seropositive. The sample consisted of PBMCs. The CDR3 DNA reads TGTGCCAGCAGCGAAAGACTAGCGGGAGTCTGGGATGAGCAGTTCTTC. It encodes CASSERLAGVWDEQFF.